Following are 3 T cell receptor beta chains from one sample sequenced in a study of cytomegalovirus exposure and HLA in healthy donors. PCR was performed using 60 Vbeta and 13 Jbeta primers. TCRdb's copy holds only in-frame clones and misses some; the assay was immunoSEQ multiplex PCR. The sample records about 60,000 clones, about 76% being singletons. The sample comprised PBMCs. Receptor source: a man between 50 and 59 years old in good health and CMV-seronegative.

The CDR3 sequence: CAWSEGTSPVTQYF. CDR3 in DNA: TGTGCCTGGAGTGAGGGGACTAGTCCCGTGACGCAGTATTTT. The rearrangement links TRBV30 to TRBJ2-3; 8 nucleotides align to TRBD2. The CDR3 runs 14 residues. Losses at the gene ends were 1 base for V and 9 bases for J; bases not matched to a gene: 9. Germline V gene data show CDR1 as GTSNPN and CDR2 as SVGIG (reference sequence).

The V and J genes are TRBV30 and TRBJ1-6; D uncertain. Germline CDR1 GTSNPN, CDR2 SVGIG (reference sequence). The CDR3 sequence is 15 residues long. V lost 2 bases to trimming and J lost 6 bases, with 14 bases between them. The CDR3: CAWSTGRGSNSPLHF. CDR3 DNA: TGTGCCTGGAGTACCGGTCGGGGTTCTAATTCACCCCTCCACTTT.

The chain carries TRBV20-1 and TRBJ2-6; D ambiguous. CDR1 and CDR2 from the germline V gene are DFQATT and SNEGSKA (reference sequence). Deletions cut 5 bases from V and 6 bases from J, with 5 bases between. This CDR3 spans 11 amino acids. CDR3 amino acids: CSAEQANVLTF. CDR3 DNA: TGCAGTGCTGAGCAGGCCAACGTCCTGACTTTC.